The entry below describes one T cell receptor beta chain. Antigen specificity is unknown. V was shortened by 5 bases and J by 7 bases, with 11 bases between the two germline ends. Germline CDR1 MDHEN, CDR2 SYDVKM. CDR3 length equals 13 residues. The data are from a study of blood T cells in healthy people across ages. With a J-beta primer mix and a sample-barcoded 5' primer, a second PCR ran about 7 to 12 cycles. One entry per CDR3 protein results from TCRdb running MiXCR on the 5' RACE reads. The sample records about 580,000 distinct CDR3 sequences, about 45% being singletons. Regarding the study as a whole: Per million T cells, TCR beta diversity dropped roughly linearly as age increased.

The receptor was isolated from an elderly man in good health. The chain couples TRBV28 to TRBJ1-4; D is unresolved. The specimen was blood. This chain's CDR3 is CASSVIPPEKLFF. CDR3 DNA sequence: TGTGCCAGCAGTGTCATTCCCCCTGAAAAACTGTTTTTT.